The clone carrying this TCR beta chain was counted a few times. The sample is drawn from a study of blood T cell repertoires in COVID-19. Overall study: Samples came from the United States, Italy and Spain, spanning acute and convalescent COVID-19.

The CDR3 covers 18 residues. Germline trimming cut 0 bases from V and 5 bases from J; bases unmatched to any gene: 13. Per germline, CDR1 MGHRA and CDR2 YSYEKL. Data came from immunoSEQ multiplex PCR; TCRdb stores just in-frame clones and leaves some out. The repertoire holds more than 200,000 clones, with about 86% as singletons. The sample taken for sequencing was peripheral blood. The source of this sequence is an older man with acute or convalescent COVID-19. The chain recombines TRBV4-1 with TRBJ2-7; 10 nucleotides line up with TRBD2. The CDR3 nucleotides read TGCGCCAGCAGCCAAGACTGGCTAGCGGGAGCCTCTAATCACGAGCAGTACTTC. This encodes CASSQDWLAGASNHEQYF.